These T cell receptor beta chains were read from a single sample in a study of T-cell memory formation after mild COVID-19. TCRdb reprocessed the 5' RACE reads via MiXCR and lists one record per CDR3 protein. This table holds 110,000 or so distinct CDR3 sequences, about a fifth found once. Material for sequencing was PBMCs or a T cell subset sorted from them (not recorded which). These receptors were collected from a man aged 18 to 35 who had mild COVID-19 (a few samples of this study predate the infection). Cell type and time point are not known. The CDR3 runs from the conserved cysteine through the conserved F or W. The D gene is left open where the match is weak. Clone sizes are given selectively: once, few, many, or a class where the clone is expanded.

.	TRBV7-3	TRBJ2-1	.	CASSFTDGFAGEQFF	TGTGCCAGCAGCTTTACGGACGGGTTTGCGGGTGAGCAGTTCTTC
TRBD2	TRBV7-9	TRBJ2-7	.	CASSRPASGGTDYEQYF	TGTGCCAGCAGCCGCCCGGCTAGCGGGGGGACCGACTACGAGCAGTACTTC
.	TRBV12-3/TRBV12-4	TRBJ2-2	few	CASRPSYAGSTGELFF	TGTGCCAGCAGGCCCTCCTATGCGGGTAGCACCGGGGAGCTGTTTTTT
.	TRBV23-1	TRBJ2-3	.	CASSPSRGERTDTQYF	TGCGCCAGCAGTCCCTCTAGGGGGGAGCGCACAGATACGCAGTATTTT
.	TRBV7-9	TRBJ1-1	few	CASSEVYGLNTEAFF	TGTGCCAGCAGCGAAGTGTATGGCCTGAACACTGAAGCTTTCTTT
TRBD1	TRBV6-6	TRBJ2-1	few	CASSYGTGTNEQFF	TGTGCCAGCAGTTACGGGACAGGGACCAATGAGCAGTTCTTC
.	TRBV7-9	TRBJ2-7	.	CASSLASNEQYF	TGTGCCAGCAGCTTAGCAAGTAACGAGCAGTACTTC
.	TRBV19	TRBJ2-1	few	CASSQQGPYNEQFF	TGTGCCAGTAGCCAACAGGGACCCTACAATGAGCAGTTCTTC
.	TRBV6-1	TRBJ1-2	few	CASRTGQGNYGYTF	TGTGCCAGCAGAACGGGTCAGGGAAACTATGGCTACACCTTC
.	TRBV9	TRBJ2-5	few	CASSAPLDETQYF	TGTGCCAGCAGCGCGCCGTTGGACGAGACCCAGTACTTC
.	TRBV28	TRBJ2-5	few	CASSLSGHQETQYF	TGTGCCAGCAGTTTATCCGGACACCAAGAGACCCAGTACTTC
.	TRBV11-2	TRBJ1-1	.	CASTSHRNTEAFF	TGTGCCAGCACCTCCCACCGGAACACTGAAGCTTTCTTT
.	TRBV4-3	TRBJ1-1	.	CASSQDSEVMGTEAFF	TGCGCCAGCAGCCAAGATTCCGAGGTAATGGGGACTGAAGCTTTCTTT
.	TRBV28	TRBJ2-4	few	CASEGPRMTENIQYF	TGTGCCAGTGAGGGGCCGAGAATGACGGAAAACATTCAGTACTTC
.	TRBV2	TRBJ2-1	few	CASSVGLLEQFF	TGTGCCAGCAGTGTCGGGCTACTTGAGCAGTTCTTC
.	TRBV9	TRBJ1-1	.	CASSVEGELNTEAFF	TGTGCCAGCAGCGTAGAAGGAGAACTGAACACTGAAGCTTTCTTT
.	TRBV12-3/TRBV12-4	TRBJ2-3	.	CASSLGDGGFTDTQYF	TGTGCCAGCAGTTTAGGTGACGGGGGTTTCACAGATACGCAGTATTTT
.	TRBV27	TRBJ1-2	few	CASSPPGIYYGYTF	TGTGCCAGCAGTCCCCCAGGGATTTACTATGGCTACACCTTC
.	TRBV4-1	TRBJ2-2	few	CASSQVIGPGGELFF	TGCGCCAGCAGCCAAGTAATCGGCCCGGGCGGGGAGCTGTTTTTT
.	TRBV7-9	TRBJ2-1	.	CASSLPHWDEQFF	TGTGCCAGCAGCTTACCCCATTGGGATGAGCAGTTCTTC
.	TRBV7-9	TRBJ2-7	many	CASSPRSTYEQYF	TGTGCCAGCAGCCCCCGGAGTACCTACGAGCAGTACTTC
.	TRBV6-1	TRBJ2-5	few	CASSAEGRETQYF	TGTGCCAGCAGTGCAGAAGGCCGAGAGACCCAGTACTTC
.	TRBV12-3/TRBV12-4	TRBJ2-5	.	CASSFGKTQYF	TGTGCCAGCAGTTTTGGCAAAACCCAGTACTTC
.	TRBV3-1	TRBJ1-6	.	CASSQAGEVSYNSPLHF	TGTGCCAGCAGCCAGGCCGGGGAAGTTTCCTATAATTCACCCCTCCACTTT
.	TRBV7-2	TRBJ1-2	few	CASSLRDRVNYGYTF	TGTGCCAGCAGCTTAAGAGACAGAGTAAACTATGGCTACACCTTC
.	TRBV5-1	TRBJ2-3	medium-sized	CASRSDSTDTQYF	TGCGCCAGCAGGTCGGACAGCACAGATACGCAGTATTTT
.	TRBV6-5	TRBJ1-2	.	CASSYSRGGVNGYTF	TGTGCCAGCAGTTACTCAAGAGGGGGAGTTAATGGCTACACCTTC
TRBD1	TRBV15	TRBJ1-2	once	CATSRDDVTGVRYGYTF	TGTGCCACCAGCAGAGATGATGTGACAGGGGTACGCTATGGCTACACCTTC
TRBD1	TRBV5-1	TRBJ2-3	few	CASSSPDRGQSTQYF	TGCGCCAGCAGCTCGCCGGACAGGGGGCAGAGTACGCAGTATTTT
.	TRBV12-5	TRBJ2-3	.	CASGLSGDTQYF	TGTGCTAGTGGTCTTTCAGGCGATACGCAGTATTTT
TRBD1	TRBV5-1	TRBJ2-3	few	CASSPGTGNTDTQYF	TGCGCCAGCAGCCCCGGGACAGGAAACACAGATACGCAGTATTTT
.	TRBV7-6	TRBJ2-2	.	CASSLQYTGELFF	TGTGCCAGCAGCCTCCAATACACCGGGGAGCTGTTTTTT
TRBD1	TRBV20-1	TRBJ1-4	.	CSASPGQGIEKLFF	TGCAGTGCTAGCCCAGGACAGGGCATTGAGAAACTGTTTTTT
TRBD1	TRBV12-3/TRBV12-4	TRBJ1-2	few	CASSSPGGYDYGYTF	TGTGCCAGCAGTTCTCCAGGGGGCTACGACTATGGCTACACCTTC
.	TRBV6-2/TRBV6-3	TRBJ1-2	.	CASSYVFGEGYTF	TGTGCCAGCAGTTACGTGTTTGGCGAGGGCTACACCTTC
.	TRBV4-3	TRBJ1-2	few	CASSQDLSAAGYYGYTF	TGCGCCAGCAGCCAAGATCTCTCGGCAGCGGGTTATTATGGCTACACCTTC
TRBD2	TRBV7-2	TRBJ2-1	many	CASSATSGDYNEQFF	TGTGCCAGCAGCGCAACTAGCGGGGATTACAATGAGCAGTTCTTC
.	TRBV6-1	TRBJ2-3	many	CATAIRDSWATDTQYF	TGTGCCACCGCTATCCGGGACTCCTGGGCCACAGATACGCAGTATTTT
.	TRBV20-1	TRBJ2-5	.	CSAARDGPQETQYF	TGCAGTGCTGCACGGGACGGCCCCCAAGAGACCCAGTACTTC
.	TRBV27	TRBJ1-5	.	CASSSLGRTNQPQHF	TGTGCCAGCAGTTCCTTGGGCCGTACGAATCAGCCCCAGCATTTT
.	TRBV7-6	TRBJ1-1	.	CASSLDVANTEAFF	TGTGCCAGCAGCTTAGATGTAGCGAACACTGAAGCTTTCTTT
.	TRBV7-6	TRBJ2-3	many	CASSFSTDTQYF	TGTGCCAGCAGCTTTAGCACAGATACGCAGTATTTT
.	TRBV6-5	TRBJ2-3	.	CASSYGRPTDTQYF	TGTGCCAGCAGTTACGGTAGACCCACAGATACGCAGTATTTT
TRBD1	TRBV19	TRBJ1-5	.	CASGTGDNQPQHF	TGTGCCAGCGGAACAGGGGACAATCAGCCCCAGCATTTT
.	TRBV2	TRBJ1-4	.	CASSGAWGLFF	TGTGCCAGCAGCGGTGCGTGGGGGCTGTTTTTT
.	TRBV5-5	TRBJ2-3	few	CASSLETGTDTQYF	TGTGCCAGCAGCTTGGAGACGGGCACAGATACGCAGTATTTT
.	TRBV7-9	TRBJ1-1	.	CASSLQDTEAFF	TGTGCCAGCAGCTTACAGGACACTGAAGCTTTCTTT
.	TRBV4-3	TRBJ1-5	.	CASSQDGGLGPQHF	TGCGCCAGCAGCCAAGATGGGGGCCTTGGGCCCCAGCATTTT